This paragraph reports one TCR beta chain. It has no known antigen specificity. No base-level quality is on record; no much larger clone is a single base apart. RNA was extracted from bulk unsorted tissue and checked for quality with a NanoDrop ND-1000 and an Agilent 2100. All donors had newly diagnosed lung cancer, had not received prior chemotherapy, and were admitted for thoracic surgery in China between August and November 2014. Patients who had received previous radiotherapy or chemotherapy, or who had another concurrent cancer, were excluded from the study. Pieces of surgical tissue measuring about 1-2.1 cm3 were kept in RNAlater solution and held at -80 degrees C until needed. Library generation was performed with multiplex PCR. TCRdb records Illumina HiSeq 2500 as the sequencer. TCRbeta libraries were constructed through three rounds of nested PCR with primers (Table S4) according to protocols adapted from ARM-PCR. Before sequencing, PCR products of 200-500 bp were excised from the gel and purified with the QIAquick gel extraction kit. The study's own analysis went as follows. Reads were cleaned with Trimmomatic, merged with FLASH into complete CDR3 sequences, and assigned to V(D)J germline segments with MiTCR. Clonal diversity was calculated as the inverse Simpson's index using VDJtools. In-frame sequences without a premature stop codon were defined as productive reads. Using fastp at Q25 and MiXCR, TCRdb reprocessed the public reads and kept productive beta chains. Rows matching on CDR3 protein sequence are summarized as one entry with the most common DNA and genes. TCRdb, not the authors, supplied the V and J calls. The sample profile shows some 200,000 distinct CDR3 sequences; 71% of them were found once. The top ten clonotypes cover around 25% of the sample.

These data originate in a study of tumor and adjacent non-tumor tissue in lung cancer (dated by TCRdb to the late 2010s). For the study in its entirety: Patients with adenocarcinoma (approximately twelve), squamous cell carcinoma (2) and small cell lung cancer (1) were included in the cohort. Sequencing produced about 130,000,000 productive TCRbeta reads in total, an average of approximately 4.5 million reads per sample. The study compared bulk TCRbeta repertoires from lung tumor tissue and matched distant non-tumor lung tissue of about 15 lung cancer patients. For each patient, one tumor sample and one normal lung sample were taken, giving 25 to 30 paired specimens that underwent TCRbeta CDR3 sequencing. Among the 15 or so patients, ages ranged from about 31 to 80 years, about 10 were men and 5 were women, and disease was TNM stage I to III.

Summary of the overall study and its limitations: TCR diversity (inverse Simpson) was significantly higher in tumor than in normal lung tissue (roughly 430 vs 170, P = 0.0075, Mann-Whitney U test). The cohort had only 15 or so patients, and the authors noted that larger samples and more detailed clinical data are needed. Neither the sequencing platform nor unique molecular identifiers are mentioned in the methods. Significantly higher TCR diversity was found in younger patients, and higher tumor TCR diversity was associated with shorter overall and disease-free survival. A significantly larger cumulative share of the repertoire was made up by the top 100 clones in normal lung than in tumor tissue. Because peripheral blood was not sequenced, the blood TCRbeta repertoires of the lung cancer patients in the study went unexamined.

CDR1 is given as MNHNY and CDR2 as SVGAGI, both from the germline V gene (reference sequence). The CDR3 measures 12 amino acids from cysteine to phenylalanine. CDR3 DNA only is kept here, 36 bases in frame from base 1. Trimming leaves V shorter by 6 bases and J shorter by 6 bases, with the junction holding 5 bases beyond the gene matches. This receptor chain uses TRBV6-6 and TRBJ2-7, with 7 central nucleotides matching TRBD1. What was sequenced was lung tumor tissue. This clonotype was sampled from a man in his 60s with non-small cell lung cancer. The bases read TGTGCCAGCAGCGCCGACAGGGCCGAGCAGTACTTC. It codes for CASSADRAEQYF.